The 14 T cell receptor beta chains given below trace back to one sample, sequenced in a study of blood T cell repertoires in COVID-19. Here immunoSEQ multiplex PCR was the method, and the copy in TCRdb shows in-frame clones only, minus some. The top ten hold roughly 4% of the sample, which has roughly 250,000 clones, around 90% seen once. Specimen: peripheral blood. These receptors were obtained from a man between 60 and 75 years old who had recovered from COVID-19.

This chain connects TRBV29-1 to TRBJ2-7; no clear D. V dropped 0 bases and J dropped 1 base, with 10 bases sitting between them. The CDR3 consists of 14 residues. Germline lookup yields CDR1 SQVTM and CDR2 ANQGSEA. The CDR3 spells CSVEDPPNSYEQYF. The CDR3 nucleotides read TGCAGCGTTGAAGATCCCCCAAATTCCTACGAGCAGTACTTC.

The V call is TRBV6-5, the J call TRBJ2-7; TRBD2 aligns across 12 bases. The CDR3 has 15 amino acids. With 6 bases clipped from V and 4 bases from J, the junction kept 7 bases outside the gene matches. Germline-derived CDR1 and CDR2 are MNHEY and SVGAGI. Here the CDR3 DNA reads TGTGCCAGCAGGGCCGGGACTAGCGGGCCTTACGAGCAGTACTTC. Its protein product is CASRAGTSGPYEQYF.

V is TRBV6-5 and J is TRBJ2-7; 7 bases align to TRBD1. CDR1 and CDR2 (germline): MNHEY, SVGAGI. This CDR3 contains 14 residues. V lost 3 bases, J lost 3 bases, and 5 bases stayed unmatched. CDR3: CASSYGSGGYEQYF. Here the CDR3 DNA reads TGTGCCAGCAGTTATGGGTCAGGGGGCTACGAGCAGTACTTC.

The chain uses TRBV5-1 and TRBJ1-6; D is unclear. This CDR3 spans 16 amino acids. Trimming cost V 7 bases and J 0 bases, with 14 bases left between them. CDR1 and CDR2 from the germline V gene are SGHRS and YFSETQ. Written as DNA, the CDR3 is TGCGCCAGCCGCGTACTGGGCACCTCCTATAATTCACCCCTCCACTTT. Translated: CASRVLGTSYNSPLHF.

The CDR3 DNA reads as TGTGCTAGTGGTTTGACCCCATGGCGAAGGCAGGACTATGGCTACACCTTC. It translates to CASGLTPWRRQDYGYTF. The chain is built from TRBV12-5 and TRBJ1-2; D unresolved. Germline V lookup: CDR1 LGHNT, CDR2 FRNRAP. The CDR3 has 17 residues. V lost 2 bases and J lost 3, with 19 bases in between. The whole variable domain, filled in from reference TRBV12-5 and TRBJ1-2, reads DARVTQTPRHKVTEMGQEVTMRCQPILGHNTVFWYRQTMMQGLELLAYFRNRAPLDDSGMPKDRFSAEMPDATLATLKIQPSEPRDSAVYFCASGLTPWRRQDYGYTFGSGTRLTVV.

This clone was found a few times. The V call is TRBV9, the J call TRBJ1-1; 11 nucleotides agree with TRBD1. The length of the CDR3 is 15 residues. The germline CDR1 and CDR2 sequences are SGDLS and YYNGEE. The V and J ends lost 3 bases and 0 bases, in that order; junction bases with no gene match: 1. The CDR3 protein is CASSEGQGVNTEAFF. CDR3 in DNA: TGTGCCAGCAGCGAGGGACAGGGGGTGAACACTGAAGCTTTCTTT.

V gene TRBV6-2 or TRBV6-3 combines with J gene TRBJ1-1; no definite D call. V lost 4 bases and J 3 bases, leaving 6 bases between the germline ends. CDR1 and CDR2 (germline): MNHEY, SVGEGT. The CDR3 has 12 amino acids. The CDR3 DNA reads as TGTGCCAGCAGTTCGAGCTACACTGAAGCTTTCTTT. It specifies CASSSSYTEAFF.

The chain recombines TRBV19 with TRBJ2-1; a possible D gene is TRBD2 (7 bases). CDR3 length: 17 residues. CDR1 is LNHDA and CDR2 is SQIVND in the germline V gene (reference sequence). V was shortened by 7 bases and J by 7 bases, with 26 bases between the two germline ends. CDR3 coding DNA: TGTGCCAGTACCTCGGACGGGGGGCGAGCGGGGTGGAATGAGCAGTTCTTC. Its protein is CASTSDGGRAGWNEQFF.

In nucleotides, the CDR3 is TGTGCCAGCAGTGAATACCGGGGGTTGGACACCGGGGAGCTGTTTTTT. Protein: CASSEYRGLDTGELFF. The chain combines TRBV25-1 with TRBJ2-2, with TRBD2 as a possible D gene (6 bases). CDR1 and CDR2 from the germline V gene are MGHDK and SYGVNS. Trimming shortened V by 0 bases and J by 3 bases, and 11 bases separated the two germline ends. CDR3 length: 16 residues.

The chain is built from TRBV25-1 and TRBJ2-7; 9 bases line up with TRBD1. Germline V CDR1 and CDR2: MGHDK, SYGVNS. Unmatched junction bases numbered 8, after V lost 8 bases and J lost 6 bases. This CDR3 is 13 amino acids long. The CDR3 is CASWGTGIGEQYF. The CDR3 nucleotides are TGTGCCAGCTGGGGGACAGGGATCGGCGAGCAGTACTTC.

V is TRBV19 and J is TRBJ2-1; 10 bases agree with TRBD2. Trimming took 6 bases from V and 9 from J; bases not matched to a gene: 8. The CDR3 length is 14 residues. CDR1 and CDR2 from the germline V gene are LNHDA and SQIVND (reference sequence). The CDR3 loop is CASRKSGGAGEQFF. The CDR3 bases are TGTGCCAGTAGAAAAAGCGGGGGGGCTGGTGAGCAGTTCTTC.

This clone was recorded once. The chain uses TRBV5-6 and TRBJ2-2; TRBD1 is a possible D gene (6 bases). V was trimmed by 0 bases and J by 1 base, leaving 13 bases between them. The CDR3 spans 17 residues. Germline V gives CDR1 SGHDT, CDR2 YYEEEE. In DNA form, the CDR3 reads TGTGCCAGCAGCTTGGCGCTCGGGACAAGGAACACCGGGGAGCTGTTTTTT. Translated: CASSLALGTRNTGELFF.

The genes are TRBV30 and TRBJ1-4; D remains unclear. Germline CDR1 reads GTSNPN; CDR2 reads SVGIG (reference sequence). CDR3 length: 13 residues. V lost 7 bases and J 8 bases, leaving 17 bases between the germline ends. Here the CDR3 DNA reads TGTGCCTTGACGGTCCCCGGCGGAGAAAAACTGTTTTTT. Translated, it gives CALTVPGGEKLFF.

The J gene is TRBJ2-3, the V gene TRBV5-1; TRBD2 matches 9 bases. The CDR3 covers 16 residues. Germline trimming cut 7 bases from V and 1 base from J; bases unmatched to any gene: 10. Germline CDR1 SGHRS, CDR2 YFSETQ. CDR3 region: CASHSGGPLRTDTQYF. The CDR3 nucleotides are TGCGCCAGCCATAGCGGGGGACCCTTGCGCACAGATACGCAGTATTTT.